A selection of T cell receptor beta chains follows, all from one sample in a study of blood T cell repertoires in COVID-19. Method: immunoSEQ multiplex PCR; TCRdb's copy keeps in-frame clones and lacks some. Of 100,000 or so clones in the sample, roughly 89% were seen once. Sequencing input: peripheral blood. Receptors originate from a man aged 70 or older with active or convalescent COVID-19. Each CDR3 is given with its conserved first and last residue. The D gene is left open where the match is weak. Expanded clones get a size class; other rows say once, few or many, or leave the size out.

. | TRBJ2-1 | TRBV11-2 | TRBD2 | CASSFGAGGYNEQFF | TGTGCCAGCAGCTTTGGCGCGGGGGGCTACAATGAGCAGTTCTTC
few | TRBJ1-2 | TRBV7-2 | TRBD1 | CASSFGGDRAGYTF | TGTGCCAGCAGCTTTGGGGGGGACAGGGCTGGCTACACCTTC
once | TRBJ2-2 | TRBV19 | TRBD1 | CASSTIGTGPGELFF | TGTGCCAGTAGTACGATAGGGACAGGGCCCGGGGAGCTGTTTTTT
. | TRBJ1-5 | TRBV27 | . | CASSPLNPSSNQPQHF | TGTGCCAGCAGCCCCCTTAACCCCAGTAGCAATCAGCCCCAGCATTTT
. | TRBJ2-2 | TRBV5-1 | TRBD1 | CASSWGQGGTGELFF | TGCGCCAGCAGCTGGGGACAGGGAGGAACCGGGGAGCTGTTTTTT
. | TRBJ2-5 | TRBV19 | . | CASSIDSIQETQYF | TGTGCCAGTAGTATAGACAGTATCCAAGAGACCCAGTACTTC
. | TRBJ2-7 | TRBV6-1 | . | CASSEAGKTYEQYF | TGTGCCAGCAGTGAGGCGGGAAAGACCTACGAGCAGTACTTC
. | TRBJ1-4 | TRBV7-9 | TRBD1 | CASSPQGELFF | TGTGCCAGCAGCCCACAGGGGGAACTGTTTTTT
. | TRBJ1-1 | TRBV2 | TRBD1 | CASSEAGTGRAEAFF | TGTGCCAGCAGTGAAGCCGGGACAGGGCGGGCTGAAGCTTTCTTT
. | TRBJ1-2 | TRBV18 | . | CASSPGEINGYTF | TGTGCCAGCTCACCAGGGGAGATCAATGGCTACACCTTC
. | TRBJ1-3 | TRBV21-1 | . | CASSRGKPGQGGEDTIYF | TGTGCCAGCAGCAGAGGGAAGCCGGGACAGGGGGGTGAAGACACCATATATTTT
. | TRBJ2-7 | TRBV7-9 | TRBD2 | CASSFAGGAGYEQYF | TGTGCCAGCAGCTTTGCGGGGGGGGCCGGCTACGAGCAGTACTTC
. | TRBJ2-7 | TRBV6-5 | . | CASTWGRNYEQYF | TGTGCCAGCACCTGGGGGCGGAACTACGAGCAGTACTTC
. | TRBJ2-7 | TRBV28 | TRBD2 | CASSLGGTSAYEQYF | TGTGCCAGCAGTTTAGGTGGGACTAGCGCTTACGAGCAGTACTTC
few | TRBJ1-1 | TRBV5-1 | . | CASSPTENTEAFF | TGCGCCAGCTCCCCCACAGAAAACACTGAAGCTTTCTTT
once | TRBJ1-3 | TRBV7-6 | TRBD1 | CASSSLQGVAGNTIYF | TGTGCCAGCAGCTCACTCCAGGGGGTGGCTGGAAACACCATATATTTT
. | TRBJ1-4 | TRBV6-5 | TRBD1 | CASSLGQGLGEKLFF | TGTGCCAGCAGTTTGGGACAGGGCCTCGGGGAAAAACTGTTTTTT
. | TRBJ2-7 | TRBV28 | TRBD2 | CASSTNSGTSSYEQYF | TGTGCCAGCAGTACCAATAGCGGGACCAGCTCCTACGAGCAGTACTTC
few | TRBJ2-7 | TRBV7-2 | . | CASSLARIQASSEQYF | TGTGCCAGCAGCTTAGCGAGAATCCAGGCATCCAGCGAGCAGTACTTC
. | TRBJ2-1 | TRBV5-1 | . | CASSLDGSRAEEQFF | TGCGCCAGCAGCCTCGACGGGTCGAGGGCGGAGGAGCAGTTCTTC
. | TRBJ1-6 | TRBV28 | . | CASSGTHSYNSPLHF | TGTGCCAGCAGCGGGACTCATTCCTATAATTCACCCCTCCACTTT
few | TRBJ1-2 | TRBV6-1 | . | CASSESGWRGYTF | TGTGCCAGCAGTGAATCGGGTTGGCGTGGCTACACCTTC
once | TRBJ1-4 | TRBV28 | TRBD1 | CASSTTGGSNEKLFF | TGTGCCAGCAGTACGACAGGGGGGAGTAATGAAAAACTGTTTTTT
. | TRBJ1-3 | TRBV3-1/TRBV3-2 | TRBD1 | CASSLGTVSGNTIYF | TGTGCCAGCAGCCTCGGGACAGTCTCTGGAAACACCATATATTTT
. | TRBJ1-2 | TRBV18 | TRBD1 | CASSPGDREVDGYTF | TGTGCCAGCTCACCGGGGGACAGGGAAGTCGATGGCTACACCTTC
. | TRBJ2-7 | TRBV5-5 | . | CASSLHTGLRSYEQYF | TGTGCCAGCAGCTTGCACACAGGCCTACGTTCCTACGAGCAGTACTTC
. | TRBJ2-7 | TRBV5-6 | . | CASSFGLTGSYEQYF | TGTGCCAGCAGCTTCGGATTAACAGGATCCTACGAGCAGTACTTC
few | TRBJ1-6 | TRBV2 | . | CASRAGVHNSPLHF | TGTGCCAGCAGGGCAGGGGTTCATAATTCACCCCTCCACTTT
. | TRBJ2-7 | TRBV4-1 | . | CASSQERGTPYEQYF | TGCGCCAGCAGCCAAGAACGGGGGACCCCTTACGAGCAGTACTTC
. | TRBJ2-7 | TRBV30 | TRBD1 | CAWSRGRDEQYF | TGTGCCTGGAGCAGGGGGCGCGACGAGCAGTACTTC
. | TRBJ2-2 | TRBV5-8 | TRBD2 | CATPGGARNTGELFF | TGTGCCACCCCCGGGGGGGCCAGGAACACCGGGGAGCTGTTTTTT
. | TRBJ1-6 | TRBV30 | TRBD1 | CAWRLPGGYNSPLHF | TGTGCCTGGAGGCTTCCAGGGGGGTACAATTCACCCCTCCACTTT
. | TRBJ2-7 | TRBV28 | TRBD1 | CASNGQGESYEQYF | TGTGCCAGCAACGGACAGGGGGAATCCTACGAGCAGTACTTC
. | TRBJ2-3 | TRBV24-1 | . | CATSDSGAGPSGTDTQYF | TGTGCCACCAGTGATTCTGGCGCGGGGCCTAGCGGCACAGATACGCAGTATTTT
. | TRBJ1-2 | TRBV27 | . | CASSLSLAGEGYGYTF | TGTGCCAGCAGTTTATCGTTGGCAGGGGAAGGCTATGGCTACACCTTC
. | TRBJ2-5 | TRBV7-3 | TRBD2 | CASSLLRGGPGDQYF | TGTGCCAGCAGCTTACTTCGCGGGGGGCCCGGGGACCAGTACTTC
. | TRBJ1-4 | TRBV2 | TRBD1 | CASSNTGGLREKLFF | TGTGCCAGCAGTAATACAGGGGGCCTTCGGGAAAAACTGTTTTTT
. | TRBJ1-5 | TRBV6-4 | TRBD1 | CASSETGMQPQHF | TGTGCCAGCAGTGAGACAGGGATGCAGCCCCAGCATTTT
. | TRBJ1-5 | TRBV10-3 | TRBD1 | CAISNTGTGADNQPQHF | TGTGCCATCAGCAACACCGGGACAGGGGCGGACAATCAGCCCCAGCATTTT
. | TRBJ2-2 | TRBV9 | . | CASSANSVNTGELFF | TGTGCCAGCAGCGCTAACAGTGTTAACACCGGGGAGCTGTTTTTT
. | TRBJ2-2 | TRBV6-2/TRBV6-3 | TRBD1 | CASSYQGAETGELFF | TGTGCCAGCAGTTACCAGGGGGCCGAGACCGGGGAGCTGTTTTTT
. | TRBJ2-2 | TRBV5-1 | TRBD2 | CASSSLAGTNTGELFF | TGCGCCAGCAGCTCCCTAGCGGGGACGAACACCGGGGAGCTGTTTTTT
. | TRBJ1-2 | TRBV6-5 | TRBD1 | CASRDRANYGYTF | TGTGCCAGCCGGGACAGGGCTAACTATGGCTACACCTTC